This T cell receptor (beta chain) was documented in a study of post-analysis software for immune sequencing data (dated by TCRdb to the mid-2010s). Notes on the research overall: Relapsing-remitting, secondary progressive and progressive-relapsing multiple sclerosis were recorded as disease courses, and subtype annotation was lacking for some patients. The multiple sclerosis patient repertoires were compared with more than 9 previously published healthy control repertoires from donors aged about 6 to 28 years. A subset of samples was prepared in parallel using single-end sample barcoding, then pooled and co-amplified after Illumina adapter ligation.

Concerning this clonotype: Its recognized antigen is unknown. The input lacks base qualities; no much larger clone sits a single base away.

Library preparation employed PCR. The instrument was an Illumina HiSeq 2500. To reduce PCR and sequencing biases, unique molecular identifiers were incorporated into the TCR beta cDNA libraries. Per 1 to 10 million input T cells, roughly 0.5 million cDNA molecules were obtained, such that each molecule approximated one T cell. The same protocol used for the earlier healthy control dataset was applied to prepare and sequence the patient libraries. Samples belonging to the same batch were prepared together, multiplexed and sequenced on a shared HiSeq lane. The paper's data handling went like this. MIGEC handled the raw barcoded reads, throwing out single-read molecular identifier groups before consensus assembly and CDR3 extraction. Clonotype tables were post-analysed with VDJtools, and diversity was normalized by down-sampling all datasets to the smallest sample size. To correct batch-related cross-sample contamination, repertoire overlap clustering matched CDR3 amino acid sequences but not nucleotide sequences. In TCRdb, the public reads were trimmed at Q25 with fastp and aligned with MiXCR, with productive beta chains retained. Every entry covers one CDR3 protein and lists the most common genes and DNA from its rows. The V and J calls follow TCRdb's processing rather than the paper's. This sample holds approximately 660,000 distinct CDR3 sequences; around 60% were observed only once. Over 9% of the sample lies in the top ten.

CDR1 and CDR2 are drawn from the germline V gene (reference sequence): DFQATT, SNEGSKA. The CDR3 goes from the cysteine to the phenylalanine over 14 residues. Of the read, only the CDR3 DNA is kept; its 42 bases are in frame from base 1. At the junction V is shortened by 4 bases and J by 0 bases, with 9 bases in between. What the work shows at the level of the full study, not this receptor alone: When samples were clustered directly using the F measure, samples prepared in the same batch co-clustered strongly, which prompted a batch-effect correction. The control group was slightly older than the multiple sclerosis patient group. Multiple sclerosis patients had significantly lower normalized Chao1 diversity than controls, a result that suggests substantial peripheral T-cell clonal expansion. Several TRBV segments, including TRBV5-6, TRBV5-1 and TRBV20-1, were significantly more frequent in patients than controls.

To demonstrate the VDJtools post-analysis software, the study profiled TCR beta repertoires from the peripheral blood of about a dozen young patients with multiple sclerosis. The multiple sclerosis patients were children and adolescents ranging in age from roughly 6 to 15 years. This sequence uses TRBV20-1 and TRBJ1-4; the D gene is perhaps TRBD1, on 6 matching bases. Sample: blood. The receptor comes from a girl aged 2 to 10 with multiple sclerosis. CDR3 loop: CSATDSATNEKLFF. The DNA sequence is TGCAGTGCTACGGACAGTGCAACTAATGAAAAACTGTTTTTT.